Following are 4 T cell receptor beta chains from one sample sequenced in a study of vaccination and CD4 T cells after COVID-19. Treatment indicated: roughly ten-day PBMC culture with coronavirus spike peptide pools or control peptides (ViraFEST assay). For these TCRs, the target antigens are not known. The Oncomine TCR Beta short-read assay sequenced DNA from cultured CD4+ T cells. Each CDR3 protein is one row after TCRdb ran MiXCR on the PCR reads. There are fewer than 6,500 distinct CDR3 sequences in the sample; roughly 52% occur only once, and around 23% lies in the top ten. Sequenced material: CD4+ T cells from blood, cultured in vitro. These receptors were collected from a human donor who had recovered from COVID-19.

This clonotype came up once. V is TRBV4-1 and J is TRBJ1-4; D gene uncertain. This CDR3 is 15 amino acids long. Trimming cost V 1 base and J 0 bases, with 6 bases left between them. CDR1 is MGHRA, CDR2 YSYEKL, per germline. The DNA of the CDR3 is TGCGCCAGCAGCCAAGTCCCCCCAACTAATGAAAAACTGTTTTTT. This encodes CASSQVPPTNEKLFF.

The V call is TRBV19, the J call TRBJ2-3; 8 positions match TRBD1. The CDR3 totals 15 residues. V lost 3 bases to trimming and J lost 2 bases; unmatched junction nucleotides: 4. Germline CDR1 LNHDA, CDR2 SQIVND (reference sequence). This CDR3 is CASSILDRVTDTQYF. The DNA of the CDR3 is TGTGCCAGTAGTATTTTGGACAGGGTCACAGATACGCAGTATTTT.

This chain joins TRBV24-1 and TRBJ2-1; no firm D call. V was trimmed by 1 base and J by 0 bases, leaving 9 bases between them. Germline CDR1 and CDR2: KGHDR and SFDVKD. The CDR3 length is 16 residues. CDR3 region: CATSDFRADSYNEQFF. CDR3 nucleotides: TGTGCCACCAGTGATTTTAGGGCGGACTCCTACAATGAGCAGTTCTTC.

On this clonotype: Germline is not matched at one junction end, which may reflect a read error. The chain employs TRBV28 and TRBJ2-1; 10 bases map to TRBD2. This CDR3 has 15 amino acids. Germline loops: CDR1 MDHEN, CDR2 SYDVKM. CDR3 region: CAGSLSGRPYNEQFF. CDR3 DNA sequence: TGTGCCGGCAGTCTTAGCGGGAGGCCCTACAATGAGCAGTTCTTC. Based on the CDR3 plus reference TRBV28 and TRBJ2-1, the full variable domain is DVKVTQSSRYLVKRTGEKVFLECVQDMDHENMFWYRQDPGLGLRLIYFSYDVKMKEKGDIPEGYSVSREKKERFSLILESASTNQTSMYLCAGSLSGRPYNEQFFGPGTRLTVL.